These T cell receptor beta chains were read from a single sample in a study of a mutant IDH1 vaccine in newly diagnosed glioma. Their cognate antigens are unknown. Repertoires were generated with immunoSEQ multiplex PCR, while TCRdb's copy carries only in-frame clones and drops some. The sample comprises tens of thousands of clones, 80% to 85% of which are singletons, and approximately 12% rests with the top ten. The sequences come from PBMCs, collected from a glioma patient whose treatment included an IDH1 peptide vaccine. Receptors were obtained from a man younger than 35 with glioma. CDR3s include the opening cysteine and the closing phenylalanine or tryptophan. The order of the fields is V gene, CDR3 protein.

V gene: TRBV28
CDR3 protein: CASTEVGELFF

V gene: TRBV18
CDR3 protein: CASSPEGYAIGEQFF

V gene: TRBV6-5
CDR3 protein: CASSSHYGYTF

V gene: TRBV27
CDR3 protein: CASSGQGGYNEQFF

V gene: TRBV9
CDR3 protein: CASSVSGTGSLEQYF

V gene: TRBV27
CDR3 protein: CASSLSREGPNTEAFF

V gene: TRBV4-2
CDR3 protein: CASSEGPNQPQHF

V gene: TRBV27
CDR3 protein: CASSGPKTSGGLIEQFF

V gene: TRBV5-4
CDR3 protein: CASSLQGADTQYF

V gene: TRBV6-6
CDR3 protein: CASFRGRGLGTEAFF

V gene: TRBV11-3
CDR3 protein: CASSLTRGSAEAFF

V gene: TRBV6-1
CDR3 protein: CASSERPPARGPNYGYTF

V gene: TRBV7-2
CDR3 protein: CASSPDRAYGYTF

V gene: TRBV7-9
CDR3 protein: CASSRLGATEAFF

V gene: TRBV7-9
CDR3 protein: CASSGRGLNTEAFF

V gene: TRBV25-1
CDR3 protein: CASSESYGGPPDGYTF

V gene: TRBV5-4
CDR3 protein: CASSLRDRNEKLFF

V gene: TRBV29-1
CDR3 protein: CSVTGRLPYEQYF

V gene: TRBV5-1
CDR3 protein: CASRGLAGGSTDTQYF

V gene: TRBV2
CDR3 protein: CASRWDNARGAFF

V gene: TRBV28
CDR3 protein: CASTEPSNTEAFF

V gene: TRBV4-3
CDR3 protein: CASSQDPGGRLTEQYF